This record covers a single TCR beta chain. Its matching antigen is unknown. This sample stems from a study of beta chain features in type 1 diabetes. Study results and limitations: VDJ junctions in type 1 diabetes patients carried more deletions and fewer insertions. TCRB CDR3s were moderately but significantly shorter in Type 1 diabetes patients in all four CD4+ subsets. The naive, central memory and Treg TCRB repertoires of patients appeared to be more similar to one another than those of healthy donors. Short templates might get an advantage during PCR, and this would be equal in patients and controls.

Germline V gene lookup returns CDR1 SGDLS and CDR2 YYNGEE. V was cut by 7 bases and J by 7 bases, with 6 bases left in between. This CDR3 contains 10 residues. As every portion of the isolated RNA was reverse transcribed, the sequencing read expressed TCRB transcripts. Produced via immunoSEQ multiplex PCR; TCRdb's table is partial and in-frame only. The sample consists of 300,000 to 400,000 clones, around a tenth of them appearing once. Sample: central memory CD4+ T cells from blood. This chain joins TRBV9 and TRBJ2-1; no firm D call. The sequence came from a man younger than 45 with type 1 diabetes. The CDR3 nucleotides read TGTGCCAGCCCAGCGAATGAGCAGTTCTTC. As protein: CASPANEQFF.